This is a list of T cell receptor beta chains from one sample in a study of T cells after yellow fever vaccination. TCRdb itself ran the 5' RACE reads through MiXCR, one entry per CDR3 protein. Of fewer than 650,000 distinct CDR3 sequences listed, just over 20% are singletons. The sample here was PBMCs, taken approximately 20 days after the first yellow fever vaccination. These receptors were collected from a man younger than 35 who received the YFV17D yellow fever vaccine. The CDR3 runs from the conserved cysteine through the conserved F or W. D genes are given only for firm matches. Clone sizes are given selectively: once, few, many, or a class where the clone is expanded.

d_gene	abundance	v_gene	j_gene	CDR3nt	CDR3aa
.	.	TRBV5-1	TRBJ2-5	TGCGCCAGCAGCTATGGAAGGGGCGGGGAGACCCAGTACTTC	CASSYGRGGETQYF
.	.	TRBV7-2	TRBJ1-5	TGTGCCAGCAGCTTAGCAGACAGTTTCAATCAGCCCCAGCATTTT	CASSLADSFNQPQHF
.	.	TRBV20-1	TRBJ2-7	TGCAGTGCTAGAGTAGGTCTTGGATCCTACGAGCAGTACTTC	CSARVGLGSYEQYF
.	few	TRBV6-1	TRBJ2-5	TGTGCCAGCAGGCCCCGGGCCCAAGAGACCCAGTACTTC	CASRPRAQETQYF
.	few	TRBV27	TRBJ2-1	TGTGCCAGCAGTTTTGGGGGAGGGGGCGGGGCCGTCAATGAGCAGTTCTTC	CASSFGGGGGAVNEQFF
.	.	TRBV6-2/TRBV6-3	TRBJ1-5	TGTGCCAGCAGCTATTACGAAAATCAGCCCCAGCATTTT	CASSYYENQPQHF
TRBD1	.	TRBV7-8	TRBJ1-1	TGTGCCAGCAGCCCCATCGGACAGGGTCTTTACACTGAAGCTTTCTTT	CASSPIGQGLYTEAFF
TRBD2	.	TRBV9	TRBJ2-1	TGTGCCAGCAGCGTAGAGGGACTAGGAAGCCAGTTCTTC	CASSVEGLGSQFF
.	few	TRBV5-1	TRBJ1-2	TGCGCCAGCAGCCCGACAGTTAAGGATGGCTACACCTTC	CASSPTVKDGYTF
.	.	TRBV29-1	TRBJ2-3	TGCAGCGTTGTACAGGGCTGGATTACGGGAGATACGCAGTATTTT	CSVVQGWITGDTQYF
.	.	TRBV7-9	TRBJ2-3	TGTGCCAGCAGCTCCGCTCTCCTAAACTCAGATACGCAGTATTTT	CASSSALLNSDTQYF
TRBD1	many	TRBV18	TRBJ2-5	TGTGCCAGCTCACAACGAGGGACAGGGGAAGAGACCCAGTACTTC	CASSQRGTGEETQYF
.	.	TRBV12-3/TRBV12-4	TRBJ2-1	TGTGCCAGCAGCCGTGGAAGAATGAATGAGCAGTTCTTC	CASSRGRMNEQFF
TRBD1	few	TRBV5-1	TRBJ1-1	TGCGCCAGCAGCGTACAGGGGGCGGACACTGAAGCTTTCTTT	CASSVQGADTEAFF
.	.	TRBV5-1	TRBJ1-1	TGCGCCAGCAGCTTGTCGGCAGGGGTTAAGAACACTGAAGCTTTCTTT	CASSLSAGVKNTEAFF
TRBD2	few	TRBV5-1	TRBJ2-6	TGCGCCAGCAGCCCACGGGAGGGAAACTCTGGGGCCAACGTCCTGACTTTC	CASSPREGNSGANVLTF
TRBD2	many	TRBV12-3/TRBV12-4	TRBJ2-3	TGTGCCAGCACCTGGGTACTAGCGCTTGATACGCAGTATTTT	CASTWVLALDTQYF
.	.	TRBV11-3	TRBJ2-2	TGTGCCAGCGGCCAGACAACCGGGGAGCTGTTTTTT	CASGQTTGELFF
.	few	TRBV20-1	TRBJ1-2	TGCAGCCACGAAATAGAGGGCTACACCTTC	CSHEIEGYTF
.	few	TRBV29-1	TRBJ2-3	TGCAGCGTCGACGGGGCTGAGAACACAGATACGCAGTATTTT	CSVDGAENTDTQYF
.	few	TRBV11-2	TRBJ2-4	TGTGCCAGCAGCCCCCCGGACCTAGTTCAGTACTTC	CASSPPDLVQYF
TRBD2	few	TRBV7-2	TRBJ2-5	TGTGCCAGCAGCCGGGGACTAGCGGGGGGGTCCCAAGAGACCCAGTACTTC	CASSRGLAGGSQETQYF
.	.	TRBV7-9	TRBJ2-5	TGTGCCAGCAGCTTAGATCTATTCCCAGAGACCCAGTACTTC	CASSLDLFPETQYF
.	.	TRBV5-1	TRBJ1-4	TGCGCCAGCAGCTTGGATGGGAAGGGAGCTAATGAAAAACTGTTTTTT	CASSLDGKGANEKLFF
.	few	TRBV11-2	TRBJ2-7	TGTGCCAGCAGCACCACTCAGGGGTGGGCCGAGCAGTACTTC	CASSTTQGWAEQYF
.	few	TRBV4-3	TRBJ2-7	TGCGCCAGCAGCCAAGCAGTGACAGACTACGAGCAGTACTTC	CASSQAVTDYEQYF
.	.	TRBV3-1	TRBJ1-5	TGTGCCAGCAGCCCCGGTACCAGGAGGGACCAGCCCCAGCATTTT	CASSPGTRRDQPQHF
.	few	TRBV5-1	TRBJ2-7	TGCGCCAGCAGCACGGACGTCCGCTACGAGCAGTACTTC	CASSTDVRYEQYF
.	.	TRBV20-1	TRBJ2-1	TGCAGTGCTAGTAGGAGTCCCAATGAGCAGTTCTTC	CSASRSPNEQFF
TRBD2	many	TRBV7-2	TRBJ2-5	TGTGCCAGCAGCTTTGGCGGGGGGGCGGAGACCCAGTACTTC	CASSFGGGAETQYF
.	.	TRBV5-1	TRBJ2-3	TGCGCCAGCAGCCCCGGCCTTAGGGGTCCTACAGATACGCAGTATTTT	CASSPGLRGPTDTQYF
TRBD2	few	TRBV5-8	TRBJ2-5	TGTGCCAGCAGCTTGGGTCCAGAGCGGGGGTACCAAGAGACCCAGTACTTC	CASSLGPERGYQETQYF
TRBD1	few	TRBV4-2	TRBJ2-1	TGTGCCAGCAGCCTATTGGGGACAGGGGTTAGCGTAGGCAATGAGCAGTTCTTC	CASSLLGTGVSVGNEQFF
.	.	TRBV6-5	TRBJ1-4	TGTGCCAGCAGTTACGGTGGAGCAACTAATGAAAAACTGTTTTTT	CASSYGGATNEKLFF
TRBD1	.	TRBV10-3	TRBJ1-2	TGTGCCACTCGGGACAGCCCCTATGGCTACACCTTC	CATRDSPYGYTF
.	few	TRBV9	TRBJ2-1	TGTGCCAGCAGCGTAGAGGGGTATGAGCAGTTCTTC	CASSVEGYEQFF
.	.	TRBV29-1	TRBJ1-1	TGCAGCGTTTTCGAAGCTCGTTACACTGAAGCTTTCTTT	CSVFEARYTEAFF
.	few	TRBV9	TRBJ2-2	TGTGCCAGCAGCGTTGTCGGGGGGAACACCGGGGAGCTGTTTTTT	CASSVVGGNTGELFF
TRBD2	.	TRBV10-3	TRBJ2-1	TGTGCCATCAGTGAAGGACTAGCGGGGGGCTATGAGCAGTTCTTC	CAISEGLAGGYEQFF
.	.	TRBV4-1	TRBJ1-4	TGCGCCAGCAGCCAGCAGGAGGGACATAATGAAAAACTGTTTTTT	CASSQQEGHNEKLFF
TRBD1	few	TRBV12-3/TRBV12-4	TRBJ2-4	TGTACCAGCAGTTTATCACTGGGTTGGGACAGGGGAGGAAACATTCAGTACTTC	CTSSLSLGWDRGGNIQYF
.	once	TRBV6-1	TRBJ2-1	TGTGCCAGCATGGTGGGGGGTTGGCCCTACAATGAGCAGTTCTTC	CASMVGGWPYNEQFF
TRBD1	.	TRBV7-8	TRBJ2-4	TGTGCCAGCAGCCCTGGGACAGGGGGGAACATTCAGTACTTC	CASSPGTGGNIQYF
.	.	TRBV7-9	TRBJ2-3	TGTGCCAGCAGCTTGGTCGAGAGCACAGATACGCAGTATTTT	CASSLVESTDTQYF
TRBD1	.	TRBV3-1	TRBJ2-5	TGTGCCAGCAGCCATCGCGGACAGGACCAAGAGACCCAGTACTTC	CASSHRGQDQETQYF
.	.	TRBV29-1	TRBJ2-5	TGCAGCGTTGTATCAGGGACCCAGTACTTC	CSVVSGTQYF
TRBD2	.	TRBV9	TRBJ2-6	TGTGCCAGCAGCGTGGGGCCGGGGGGGCCTGGGGCCAACGTCCTGACTTTC	CASSVGPGGPGANVLTF
.	.	TRBV3-1	TRBJ2-1	TGTGCCAGCATGCCCCGAACACACTCCCGGACAGTCTCCTACAATGAGCAGTTCTTC	CASMPRTHSRTVSYNEQFF
TRBD2	few	TRBV7-3	TRBJ2-5	TGTGCCAGCAGTTTTAGCGGGGAAGTTCCAGAGACCCAGTACTTC	CASSFSGEVPETQYF
.	.	TRBV9	TRBJ1-2	TGTGCCAGCAGCGTAGCAGACTATGGCTACACCTTC	CASSVADYGYTF
.	.	TRBV3-1	TRBJ2-1	TGTGCCAGCAGCCAAGGGGTGGGGGAGGTCGATGAGCAGTTCTTC	CASSQGVGEVDEQFF
.	.	TRBV12-3/TRBV12-4	TRBJ2-5	TGTGCCAGCAGCCCCGGTGTGACAGAACAAGAGACCCAGTACTTC	CASSPGVTEQETQYF
TRBD2	.	TRBV13	TRBJ2-7	TGTGCCAGCAGCTTAGGTCTTAGCGGGAGATCCTACGAGCAGTACTTC	CASSLGLSGRSYEQYF
TRBD1	.	TRBV24-1	TRBJ2-5	TGTGCCACCAGTACCAGGGGGCAGGGGGAGACCCAGTACTTC	CATSTRGQGETQYF
.	.	TRBV15	TRBJ2-2	TGTGCCACCAGCAGAATCCCAGGGGTTGGTACCGGGGAGCTGTTTTTT	CATSRIPGVGTGELFF
.	.	TRBV7-2	TRBJ1-1	TGTGCCAGCAGCTCCTTAGGTCTCGAGGGGCTGACTTTCTTT	CASSSLGLEGLTFF
.	.	TRBV27	TRBJ2-2	TGTGCCATCAGGACTGATACCCGACCCGGGGAGCTGTTTTTT	CAIRTDTRPGELFF
TRBD2	few	TRBV7-2	TRBJ2-3	TGTGCCAGCAGTTTAACTAGCGGGGGGGCCGTCGATACGCAGTATTTT	CASSLTSGGAVDTQYF
TRBD1	.	TRBV4-1	TRBJ2-4	TGCGCCAGCAGCCAACCTACCCGGGACAGCAAAAACATTCAGTACTTC	CASSQPTRDSKNIQYF
.	.	TRBV4-1	TRBJ1-1	TGCGCCAGCAGCCAAAAATGGGTCACTGAAGCTTTCTTT	CASSQKWVTEAFF